These 15 T cell receptor beta chains share one sample of origin, sequenced in a study of cytomegalovirus exposure and HLA in healthy donors. The PCR used 60 Vbeta and 13 Jbeta primers. Sequencing used immunoSEQ multiplex PCR; TCRdb keeps in-frame clones, though not all of them. The table lists approximately 190,000 clones, roughly 13% of them singletons. Material for sequencing was PBMCs. These TCRs come from a man aged 45-60 years in good health and CMV-seropositive.

The chain carries TRBV27 and TRBJ1-5; 9 bases agree with TRBD1. The ends lost 7 bases at V and 0 bases at J; junction bases unmatched: 4. The CDR3 sequence is 15 residues long. The germline CDR1 and CDR2 sequences are MNHEY and SMNVEV (reference sequence). CDR3 sequence: CASTTTGGSNQPQHF. The CDR3 DNA reads as TGTGCCAGCACCACGACAGGGGGTAGCAATCAGCCCCAGCATTTT.

The chain has TRBV29-1 and TRBJ2-7; the D gene is possibly TRBD1 (6 bases). The V gene's germline CDR1 is SQVTM and CDR2 ANQGSEA. The CDR3 is made up of 14 amino acids. V was shortened by 4 bases and J by 3 bases, with 16 bases between the two germline ends. The CDR3 DNA is TGCAGCGTTGGAGGGGAAGGGGGTCACTACGAGCAGTACTTC. Translating it yields CSVGGEGGHYEQYF.

This clone was counted a few times. J is TRBJ1-1 and V is TRBV5-1; 12 bases line up with TRBD1. Germline V gene sequence: CDR1 SGHRS, CDR2 YFSETQ. This CDR3 is 16 amino acids long. V gave up 0 bases and J gave up 1 base; unmatched junction bases: 1. CDR3 loop: CASSLGDRGQNTEAFF. In DNA, the CDR3 is TGCGCCAGCAGCTTGGGGGACAGGGGGCAGAACACTGAAGCTTTCTTT.

The chain carries TRBV4-1 and TRBJ2-7, with 10 nucleotides matching TRBD2. There are 16 residues in the CDR3. The germline gives CDR1 MGHRA, CDR2 YSYEKL. V shed 4 bases and J 0 bases; nucleotides not matched to a gene: 6. The CDR3 is CASSPSSGSSSYEQYF. DNA for the CDR3: TGCGCCAGCAGCCCCTCTAGCGGGAGCAGCTCCTACGAGCAGTACTTC.

The chain links TRBV11-2 to TRBJ1-4, with 7 nucleotides matching TRBD1. Germline CDR1 and CDR2: SGHAT and FQNNGV. With 4 bases clipped from V and 5 bases from J, the junction kept 7 bases outside the gene matches. This CDR3 has 15 residues. CDR3 in DNA: TGTGCCAGCAGCTCCGGACAGGCCAGCAATGAAAAACTGTTTTTT. Encoded protein: CASSSGQASNEKLFF.

This clone showed up just once. This chain connects TRBV9 to TRBJ2-1, with no clear D. Trimming removed 0 bases from V and 4 bases from J, with 5 bases in between. The CDR3 spans 13 residues. Germline CDR1 SGDLS, CDR2 YYNGEE. The CDR3 sequence is CASSVDSYNEQFF. CDR3 nucleotide sequence: TGTGCCAGCAGCGTAGACTCGTACAATGAGCAGTTCTTC.

The CDR3 here is CASSQLPSAAITGELFF. The DNA of the CDR3 is TGCGCCAGCAGCCAACTCCCCTCGGCGGCAATCACCGGGGAGCTGTTTTTT. The V gene is TRBV4-3, the J gene TRBJ2-2; D not resolved. The germline V and J ends were trimmed by 2 bases and 4 bases, with 17 bases remaining between them. Germline V CDR1 and CDR2: LGHNA, YSLEER. The CDR3 is 17 residues long.

The V call is TRBV6-6, the J call TRBJ2-7; 9 positions match TRBD1. Germline V gives CDR1 MNHNY, CDR2 SVGAGI (reference sequence). This CDR3 is 16 amino acids long. V lost 1 base, J lost 5 bases, and 9 bases stayed unmatched. The CDR3 nucleotides are TGTGCCAGCAGTTACTACGCCACCGGGACAGGGAACGAGCAGTACTTC. Translated, it gives CASSYYATGTGNEQYF.

V and J are TRBV5-4 and TRBJ1-1; D is perhaps TRBD1 (6 bases). Per the germline V gene, CDR1 is SGHNT and CDR2 is YYREEE (reference sequence). Trimming pared 0 bases from V and 1 base from J, leaving 19 bases between. The CDR3 spans 18 residues. The CDR3 sequence is CASSLGGGGRGGNTEAFF. Here the CDR3 DNA reads TGTGCCAGCAGCTTGGGGGGAGGGGGACGTGGTGGGAACACTGAAGCTTTCTTT.

This clone was counted a few times. The chain combines TRBV29-1 with TRBJ1-5; D is undetermined. Germline V gene sequence: CDR1 SQVTM, CDR2 ANQGSEA. This CDR3 comprises 13 residues. V lost 6 bases to trimming and J lost 3 bases, with 12 bases between them. CDR3 in DNA: TGCAGCGTCCGATCGGGGTTCAATCAGCCCCAGCATTTT. It is translated as CSVRSGFNQPQHF.

The V and J genes are TRBV6-4 and TRBJ1-5; maybe TRBD1 (5 bases). Germline V gene data show CDR1 as MRHNA and CDR2 as SNTAGT. Trimming stripped 8 bases from V and 7 bases from J, with 18 bases between. This CDR3 has 14 residues. The CDR3 nucleotides read TGTGCCAGCCCAACCCGCCAGGGTAGCCAGCCCCAGCATTTT. Translated, it gives CASPTRQGSQPQHF.

The chain has TRBV19 and TRBJ2-2, with D possibly being TRBD2 (6 bases). The CDR3 is 14 amino acids. Germline-derived CDR1 and CDR2 are LNHDA and SQIVND (reference sequence). V lost 5 bases, J lost 4 bases, and 11 bases lay in between. The CDR3 spells CASSSRGITGELFF. The CDR3 nucleotides read TGTGCCAGTAGTTCACGGGGGATCACCGGGGAGCTGTTTTTT.

This chain uses TRBV5-6 with TRBJ1-2, with a tentative D call TRBD1 (6 bases). This CDR3 is 16 amino acids long. The V end lost 4 bases, the J end lost 4 bases, and 20 bases lay between the germline ends. The germline V gene encodes CDR1 SGHDT and CDR2 YYEEEE. CDR3 sequence reads: CASSPGGTPTVYGYTF. Written as DNA, the CDR3 is TGTGCCAGCAGCCCTGGGGGCACCCCGACAGTCTATGGCTACACCTTC.

The V and J genes are TRBV5-4 and TRBJ2-7; 10 bases are a match to TRBD1. The CDR3 is made up of 14 amino acids. The germline CDR1 and CDR2 sequences are SGHNT and YYREEE (reference sequence). V shed 2 bases, J shed 5 bases, and the junction held 4 bases outside the gene matches. The DNA of the CDR3 is TGTGCCAGCAGCTTCGACAGGGGGCTCGACGAGCAGTACTTC. It encodes CASSFDRGLDEQYF.

For this clone: The sample has other DNA sequences that encode this CDR3 too. The chain has TRBV4-2 and TRBJ1-1; TRBD1 matches 7 bases. The germline V gene has CDR1 LGHNA and CDR2 YNFKEQ. The ends lost 1 base at V and 2 bases at J; junction bases unmatched: 4. The CDR3 is 15 residues long. The CDR3 loop reads CASSQGQGINTEAFF. In nucleotides, the CDR3 is TGTGCCAGCAGCCAAGGACAGGGCATTAACACTGAAGCTTTCTTT.